This T cell receptor (beta chain) was documented in a study of T cells after yellow fever vaccination. Across the study: Where fractions had low cell numbers, libraries were prepared from them with the SMART-Seq v4 Ultra Low Input RNA kit. Study-level points and caveats: Post-booster repertoires contained most primary-vaccination clones again (about 96% CD4, roughly 91% CD8). Among all clonotypes, a small share was observed in both CD4 and CD8 compartments.

This clonotype has ten or more counts. Antigen: not known. From the 5' RACE reads, TCRdb called clonotypes with MiXCR, one entry per CDR3 protein. The data contain around 310,000 distinct CDR3 sequences, approximately 3.8% of them singletons. V gave up 0 bases and J gave up 7 bases, with 0 bases separating them. This CDR3 is 10 amino acids long. Per the germline V gene, CDR1 is SQVTM and CDR2 is ANQGSEA. This specimen was PBMCs, taken on the day of the yellow fever booster vaccination. This TCR came from a man between 18 and 29 years old who received the YFV17D yellow fever vaccine. The gene calls are TRBV29-1 and TRBJ2-2, with no clear D. Written as DNA, the CDR3 is TGCAGCGTTGAAGACGGGGAGCTGTTTTTT. This encodes CSVEDGELFF.